This TCR beta chain was sequenced during a study of blood T cell repertoires in COVID-19. About the study: Italy, Spain and the United States were the sources of the convalescent and acute COVID-19 samples.

Original processing notes: Using reference gene primer amplification, nucleated cell counts were estimated. Sequencing was performed with immunoSEQ multiplex PCR; in TCRdb, only in-frame clones are kept and a portion is missing. For V, J and clone size, that table is used; D and trimming come from the DNA. Of approximately 210,000 clones detected, roughly 86% appear once; the ten largest clones hold 5% to 6.5%. The germline V gene has CDR1 LGHDT and CDR2 YNNKEL (reference sequence). This CDR3 is built from 15 residues. Trimming removed 4 bases from V and 0 bases from J; junction bases left unmatched: 1.

The source material was peripheral blood. The TCR was taken from an older woman with active or convalescent COVID-19. The V and J genes are TRBV3-1 (or the pseudogene TRBV3-2) and TRBJ2-3, with 10 bases identical to TRBD2. In DNA, the CDR3 is TGTGCCAGCAGCCTGACTAGCGGGAGCACAGATACGCAGTATTTT. Protein: CASSLTSGSTDTQYF.